The 23 T cell receptor beta chains below were found in one sample sequenced in a study of blood T cell repertoires in COVID-19. Profiled with immunoSEQ multiplex PCR; TCRdb holds only in-frame clones, not every one. The data hold about 260,000 clones, with roughly 90% observed a single time. The material sequenced was peripheral blood. The receptors here all came from a man aged 55 to 69 who had recovered from COVID-19.

The J gene is TRBJ1-1, the V gene TRBV7-2, with D unclear. Germline CDR1 reads SGHTA; CDR2 reads FQGNSA. This CDR3 has 16 residues. The germline V and J ends were trimmed by 1 base and 1 base, with 13 bases remaining between them. CDR3: CASSLVTRIANTEAFF. The CDR3 DNA reads TGTGCCAGCAGCTTAGTTACTAGAATAGCGAACACTGAAGCTTTCTTT.

The chain combines TRBV5-1 with TRBJ2-1; 8 nucleotides align to TRBD1. Germline loops: CDR1 SGHRS, CDR2 YFSETQ. The length of the CDR3 is 14 residues. V was pared by 7 bases and J by 4 bases, with 7 bases of the junction left unmatched. The CDR3 reads CASAWTGSYNEQFF. CDR3 bases: TGCGCCAGCGCATGGACAGGGTCTTACAATGAGCAGTTCTTC. The full variable domain, its missing parts supplied by reference TRBV5-1 and TRBJ2-1, is KAGVTQTPRYLIKTRGQQVTLSCSPISGHRSVSWYQQTPGQGLQFLFEYFSETQRNKGNFPGRFSGRQFSNSRSEMNVSTLELGDSALYLCASAWTGSYNEQFFGPGTRLTVL.

The V gene is TRBV30, the J gene TRBJ2-7; tentative D call: TRBD1 (6 bases). V lost 0 bases and J 4 bases, leaving 13 bases between the germline ends. This CDR3 spans 14 amino acids. Germline V lookup: CDR1 GTSNPN, CDR2 SVGIG (reference sequence). CDR3 in amino acids: CAWSVGGVGYEQYF. The DNA of the CDR3 is TGTGCCTGGAGTGTAGGGGGTGTAGGGTACGAGCAGTACTTC.

The chain couples TRBV6-1 to TRBJ1-3; no clear D gene. The V gene's germline CDR1 is MNHNS and CDR2 SASEGT. CDR3 length equals 15 residues. Between the trimmed V and J ends, which lost 2 bases and 2 bases, there was a span of 10 bases. CDR3 region: CASSEHSGTGNTIYF. The CDR3, as DNA: TGTGCCAGCAGTGAACACTCAGGTACTGGAAACACCATATATTTT.

This chain links TRBV19 with TRBJ2-2; 8 nucleotides match TRBD2. CDR1 LNHDA and CDR2 SQIVND come from the germline V gene (reference sequence). V lost 9 bases, J lost 2 bases, and 11 bases stayed unmatched. The CDR3 runs to 16 residues. The CDR3 sequence is CASLRGGGTNTGELFF. Here the CDR3 DNA reads TGTGCCAGCCTTCGGGGCGGGGGGACCAACACCGGGGAGCTGTTTTTT.

The rearrangement links TRBV7-8 to TRBJ2-2, with D maybe TRBD2 (5 bases). Trimming took 2 bases from V and 2 from J, leaving 12 bases between them. Germline V CDR1 and CDR2: SGHVS, FQNEAQ. The CDR3 extends over 16 amino acids. This CDR3 reads CASSLRPLANTGELFF. The DNA for the CDR3 is TGTGCCAGCAGCTTAAGACCCCTAGCCAACACCGGGGAGCTGTTTTTT.

DNA for the CDR3: TGTGCCAGCAGCTTCGGGACAGGGGGCTACGAGCAGTACTTC. The encoded protein is CASSFGTGGYEQYF. V is TRBV7-3 and J is TRBJ2-7; TRBD1 matches at 11 bases. The trim removed 3 bases at V and 3 bases at J, leaving 1 base unmatched. The length of the CDR3 is 14 residues. Germline V gene data show CDR1 as SGHTA and CDR2 as FQGTGA.

V and J are TRBV12-3 or TRBV12-4 and TRBJ1-6; D unresolved. The CDR3 covers 13 residues. Deletions cut 7 bases from V and 7 bases from J, with 11 bases between. CDR3 in amino acids: CASTPSRNSPLHF. Written as DNA, the CDR3 is TGTGCCAGCACCCCCAGCAGGAATTCACCCCTCCACTTT.

This chain joins TRBV29-1 and TRBJ1-2, with 8 bases fitting TRBD1. In germline, CDR1 is SQVTM, CDR2 ANQGSEA. There are 16 residues in the CDR3. J gave up 2 bases and V 0 bases, and 8 bases lay outside the gene matches. The CDR3: CSVEETRTGTNYGYTF. The CDR3 bases are TGCAGCGTTGAAGAAACCCGGACAGGGACGAACTATGGCTACACCTTC.

J is TRBJ2-7 and V is TRBV19; D is unclear. Germline CDR1 is LNHDA and CDR2 is SQIVND (reference sequence). Trimming took off 3 bases at V and 0 bases at J, with 9 bases between the two ends. The CDR3 runs to 14 residues. For the CDR3, the DNA is TGTGCCAGTAGTATCGACTGGAGCTCCTACGAGCAGTACTTC. Its translation: CASSIDWSSYEQYF.

The genes are TRBV2 and TRBJ2-3, with TRBD2 as a possible D gene (5 bases). The CDR3 has 15 amino acids. Trimming left V 6 bases short and J 1 base short, with 14 bases between. Germline-derived CDR1 and CDR2 are SNHLY and FYNNEI. CDR3: CASRAEGLRTDTQYF. CDR3 sequence (DNA): TGTGCCAGCAGAGCAGAAGGACTTCGCACAGATACGCAGTATTTT.

The chain is built from TRBV5-1 and TRBJ1-5; tentatively, D is TRBD1 (6 bases). Germline values: CDR1 SGHRS, CDR2 YFSETQ. V lost 3 bases, J lost 10 bases, and 20 bases lay in between. The CDR3 has 15 residues. In DNA, the CDR3 is TGCGCCAGCAGCTCCCAACGGACAGACGGGAAACCCCAGCATTTT. As protein: CASSSQRTDGKPQHF.

V is TRBV6-6 and J is TRBJ1-1; 7 positions match TRBD1. V was pared by 6 bases and J by 0 bases, with 10 bases of the junction left unmatched. The germline V gene encodes CDR1 MNHNY and CDR2 SVGAGI (reference sequence). This CDR3 has 16 residues. CDR3 in amino acids: CASSLGQSFLNTEAFF. CDR3 in DNA: TGTGCCAGCAGCCTGGGACAGAGCTTCCTGAACACTGAAGCTTTCTTT.

The chain joins TRBV30 to TRBJ2-5; TRBD2 matches at 12 bases. Trimming took 0 bases from V and 1 from J; bases not matched to a gene: 6. The CDR3 totals 17 residues. The germline V gene has CDR1 GTSNPN and CDR2 SVGIG (reference sequence). In nucleotides, the CDR3 is TGTGCCTGGAGTGTACGGCTAGCGGGGGGGACCCAAGAGACCCAGTACTTC. It specifies CAWSVRLAGGTQETQYF.

The chain has TRBV27 and TRBJ1-1; TRBD1 is a possible D gene (5 bases). The V and J ends lost 5 bases and 4 bases respectively, with 14 bases between them. Per germline, CDR1 MNHEY and CDR2 SMNVEV (reference sequence). The CDR3 consists of 14 residues. The CDR3 sequence: CASSARRGGTEAFF. The CDR3 region has the DNA TGTGCCAGCAGTGCGAGGCGGGGGGGCACTGAAGCTTTCTTT.

V usage is TRBV5-1 and J usage is TRBJ2-7; the match to TRBD2 covers 11 bases. V lost 1 base and J lost 3; bases outside the gene matches: 6. Germline V gene lookup returns CDR1 SGHRS and CDR2 YFSETQ. This CDR3 spans 16 amino acids. CDR3 in DNA: TGCGCCAGCAGCTTGTGGTCTAGCGGGGGGTACTACGAGCAGTACTTC. Residues: CASSLWSSGGYYEQYF.

The rearrangement joins TRBV6-6 to TRBJ2-7; D might be TRBD1 (5 bases). V lost 0 bases, J lost 1 base, and 10 bases lay in between. This CDR3 contains 15 residues. Germline CDR1 MNHNY, CDR2 SVGAGI (reference sequence). The CDR3 loop is CASSYSGAESYEQYF. The CDR3 DNA follows: TGTGCCAGCAGTTACTCAGGGGCGGAATCCTACGAGCAGTACTTC.

The chain combines TRBV2 with TRBJ2-5, with 7 bases fitting TRBD1. CDR3 length: 14 residues. The germline V gene has CDR1 SNHLY and CDR2 FYNNEI. Unmatched junction bases numbered 6, after V lost 7 bases and J lost 1 base. The CDR3 spells CASNPGTVQETQYF. CDR3 sequence (DNA): TGTGCCAGCAACCCCGGGACAGTCCAAGAGACCCAGTACTTC.

The chain uses TRBV4-1 and TRBJ1-1; 7 nucleotides agree with TRBD1. The germline V gene encodes CDR1 MGHRA and CDR2 YSYEKL. V was pared by 4 bases and J by 6 bases, with 14 bases of the junction left unmatched. The CDR3 has 16 residues. The CDR3 spells CASSLPPGQRHPEAFF. The CDR3 coding sequence is TGCGCCAGCAGCCTACCCCCGGGACAGAGGCACCCTGAAGCTTTCTTT.

The rearrangement uses TRBV24-1 and TRBJ2-1; unclear D gene. V was pared by 1 base and J by 9 bases, with 9 bases between. The germline V gene encodes CDR1 KGHDR and CDR2 SFDVKD. The CDR3 runs 13 residues. The CDR3 region is CATSDLSGTEQFF. CDR3 bases: TGTGCCACCAGTGATTTATCGGGTACTGAGCAGTTCTTC.

V usage is TRBV5-1 and J usage is TRBJ2-3; D is uncertain. Trimming shortened V by 2 bases and J by 5 bases, and 6 bases separated the two germline ends. The V gene's germline CDR1 is SGHRS and CDR2 YFSETQ. The CDR3 loop spans 12 amino acids. The CDR3 DNA reads as TGCGCCAGCAGCTTCCGGGTAGATACGCAGTATTTT. It codes for CASSFRVDTQYF.

The chain joins TRBV4-2 to TRBJ2-1; 7 nucleotides align to TRBD2. Germline CDR1 LGHNA, CDR2 YNFKEQ. This CDR3 has 16 residues. With V trimmed by 4 bases and J by 5 bases, 11 bases remained unmatched. Here the CDR3 reads CASSPPTRGSDNEQFF. Written as DNA, the CDR3 is TGTGCCAGCAGCCCACCAACGCGGGGGTCCGACAATGAGCAGTTCTTC.

The V and J genes are TRBV12-5 and TRBJ1-6; D gene uncertain. Trimming took off 1 base at V and 10 bases at J, with 26 bases between the two ends. The CDR3 has 19 residues. Germline V lookup: CDR1 LGHNT, CDR2 FRNRAP. The CDR3, as DNA: TGTGCTAGTGGTTTGGAATGGTCAGATACAAGTTCAGCGCTGTCACCCCTCCACTTT. Its protein is CASGLEWSDTSSALSPLHF.